One and the same sample provided the 27 T cell receptor beta chains below, sequenced in a study of T-cell memory formation after mild COVID-19. TCRdb itself ran the 5' RACE reads through MiXCR, one entry per CDR3 protein. The sample gives about 180,000 distinct CDR3 sequences, about a sixth of which show up once; just over 2% is in the top ten. The specimen was PBMCs or a T cell subset sorted from them (not recorded which). The receptors were gathered from an adult woman who had mild COVID-19 (a few samples of this study predate the infection). Cell type and time point are not known.

This clonotype appeared a few times. V and J are TRBV5-1 and TRBJ2-3, with TRBD1 matching over 8 bases. Germline CDR1 and CDR2: SGHRS and YFSETQ. Trimming at V came to 6 bases and at J to 2 bases, leaving 8 bases not matched to a gene. The CDR3 runs 15 residues. DNA for the CDR3: TGCGCCAGCAAACTACAGGGGGACTTCACAGATACGCAGTATTTT. It codes for CASKLQGDFTDTQYF.

The genes are TRBV12-3 or TRBV12-4 and TRBJ2-1; 9 bases are shared with TRBD1. The CDR3 is made up of 14 amino acids. The J segment lost 8 bases and the V segment lost 6 bases, leaving 8 bases of the junction unmatched. CDR3 DNA sequence: TGTGCCAGCAGGCGGGAAACAGGGGGCGATGAGCAGTTCTTC. Amino acid sequence: CASRRETGGDEQFF.

V is TRBV14 and J is TRBJ1-3; D gene unclear. Germline V gene lookup returns CDR1 SGHDN and CDR2 FVKESK. Trimming left V 0 bases short and J 0 bases short, with 12 bases between. CDR3 length equals 17 residues. CDR3 in DNA: TGTGCCAGCAGCCAAGATCTAGCTTCAGTCTCTGGAAACACCATATATTTT. It codes for CASSQDLASVSGNTIYF.

This clonotype was picked up a small number of times. The J gene is TRBJ2-7, the V gene TRBV5-1; 11 bases match TRBD1. The CDR3 has 17 residues. V lost 0 bases to trimming and J lost 2 bases; unmatched junction nucleotides: 7. Germline values: CDR1 SGHRS, CDR2 YFSETQ. In DNA, the CDR3 is TGCGCCAGCAGCTTGGCCCCGCCGGGACAGGGGGCCTACGAGCAGTACTTC. Translation gives CASSLAPPGQGAYEQYF.

This clonotype was observed many times. The CDR3 nucleotides read TGTGCCAGCAGCTCCGGAGGGCAGAACACTGAAGCTTTCTTT. Translating it yields CASSSGGQNTEAFF. The genes are TRBV7-9 and TRBJ1-1; D gene uncertain. The CDR3 is 14 amino acids. Germline assignment: CDR1 SEHNR and CDR2 FQNEAQ (reference sequence). The V and J ends lost 4 bases and 1 base respectively, with 10 bases between them.

V gene TRBV18 combines with J gene TRBJ2-6; 12 nucleotides match TRBD1. The CDR3 covers 17 residues. Germline V gives CDR1 KGHSH, CDR2 LQKENI. J was trimmed by 4 bases and V by 4 bases; bases with no gene match: 5. CDR3 loop: CASSHGTGGSGANVLTF. As DNA, the CDR3 is TGTGCCAGCTCACACGGGACAGGGGGCTCCGGGGCCAACGTCCTGACTTTC.

This rearrangement joins TRBV9 to TRBJ1-1; D not resolved. Trimming pared 4 bases from V and 0 bases from J, leaving 19 bases between. CDR3 length: 17 residues. Germline values: CDR1 SGDLS, CDR2 YYNGEE. Written as DNA, the CDR3 is TGTGCCAGCAGCCAACAAGCAGGAGTCTTTATGAACACTGAAGCTTTCTTT. Protein product: CASSQQAGVFMNTEAFF.

The chain uses TRBV7-2 and TRBJ2-1; the D gene is possibly TRBD2 (6 bases). Germline V gene sequence: CDR1 SGHTA, CDR2 FQGNSA. V was shortened by 6 bases and J by 3 bases, with 15 bases between the two germline ends. The CDR3 has 15 amino acids. CDR3 loop: CASSPTGDRYNEQFF. CDR3 nucleotide sequence: TGTGCCAGCAGTCCCACGGGGGACCGCTACAATGAGCAGTTCTTC. The whole variable domain, remainder taken from reference TRBV7-2 and TRBJ2-1, is GAGVSQSPSNKVTEKGKDVELRCDPISGHTALYWYRQSLGQGLEFLIYFQGNSAPDKSGLPSDRFSAERTGGSVSTLTIQRTQQEDSAVYLCASSPTGDRYNEQFFGPGTRLTVL.

The chain recombines TRBV7-7 with TRBJ2-5, with D unresolved. Trimming pared 5 bases from V and 4 bases from J, leaving 14 bases between. The CDR3 spans 14 residues. Germline V lookup: CDR1 SSHAT, CDR2 FNYEAQ (reference sequence). DNA for the CDR3: TGTGCCAGCAGCCCGGTGACTGGTGGAGAGACCCAGTACTTC. Protein product: CASSPVTGGETQYF.

This chain joins TRBV29-1 and TRBJ2-5; D not certain. Trimming removed 4 bases from V and 5 bases from J, with 11 bases in between. Germline V gene lookup returns CDR1 SQVTM and CDR2 ANQGSEA. This CDR3 spans 12 amino acids. The CDR3 DNA reads TGCAGCGTTGTGGTCTCCGGGGAGACCCAGTACTTC. Translated: CSVVVSGETQYF.

This clonotype has more than one count but fewer than ten. The chain couples TRBV9 to TRBJ1-3; D gene ambiguous. Germline assignment: CDR1 SGDLS and CDR2 YYNGEE. V was trimmed by 2 bases and J by 0 bases, leaving 9 bases between them. The CDR3 is 15 amino acids. The CDR3 coding sequence is TGTGCCAGCAGCGTTTCACACAGCTCTGGAAACACCATATATTTT. Encoded protein: CASSVSHSSGNTIYF.

The gene calls are TRBV9 and TRBJ2-5; D is undetermined. This CDR3 has 12 amino acids. Germline lookup yields CDR1 SGDLS and CDR2 YYNGEE. V was shortened by 0 bases and J by 7 bases, with 7 bases between the two germline ends. CDR3 protein: CASSVGVGTQYF. The DNA for the CDR3 is TGTGCCAGCAGCGTAGGGGTGGGGACCCAGTACTTC.

The chain employs TRBV5-1 and TRBJ2-1; 9 bases map to TRBD2. The CDR3 sequence is 14 residues long. The J segment lost 2 bases and the V segment lost 7 bases, leaving 4 bases of the junction unmatched. CDR1 SGHRS and CDR2 YFSETQ come from the germline V gene. In DNA, the CDR3 is TGCGCCAGCCGCGGGAGGGGGACCTACAATGAGCAGTTCTTC. Protein product: CASRGRGTYNEQFF.

CDR3 sequence (DNA): TGTGCCAGCAGCCCGGGGACAGGACATAGCAATCAGCCCCAGCATTTT. The encoded protein is CASSPGTGHSNQPQHF. V gene TRBV7-8 combines with J gene TRBJ1-5; the match to TRBD1 covers 8 bases. The CDR3 runs 16 residues. The germline gives CDR1 SGHVS, CDR2 FQNEAQ. J lost 0 bases, V lost 5 bases, and 6 bases had no gene match.

CDR3 loop: CSAANPGRFGYYGYTF. In nucleotides, the CDR3 is TGCAGTGCCGCGAACCCGGGACGTTTTGGGTACTATGGCTACACCTTC. This sequence joins TRBV20-1 and TRBJ1-2; possibly TRBD1 for D (5 bases). V was pared by 6 bases and J by 3 bases, with 23 bases between. The CDR3 sequence is 16 residues long. Germline CDR1 DFQATT, CDR2 SNEGSKA (reference sequence).

The chain combines TRBV24-1 with TRBJ2-7; D is possibly TRBD1 (5 bases). The CDR3 totals 13 residues. Germline values: CDR1 KGHDR, CDR2 SFDVKD. V lost 7 bases, J lost 3 bases, and 12 bases lay in between. CDR3 DNA sequence: TGTGCCACCAGCACTTCGACAGACTACGAGCAGTACTTC. Its protein is CATSTSTDYEQYF.

This chain uses TRBV6-6 with TRBJ1-2; no clear D gene. The CDR3 loop spans 12 amino acids. Germline V gene lookup returns CDR1 MNHNY and CDR2 SVGAGI (reference sequence). V shed 5 bases and J shed 8 bases, with 12 bases lying between them. In DNA, the CDR3 is TGTGCCAGCAGTCGGGATCTACGCGGCTACACCTTC. The encoded protein is CASSRDLRGYTF.

The chain joins TRBV2 to TRBJ2-5; D remains unclear. This CDR3 has 13 residues. Germline V gene data show CDR1 as SNHLY and CDR2 as FYNNEI. V lost 0 bases to trimming and J lost 5 bases, with 7 bases between them. CDR3 region: CASSEAQRETQYF. The CDR3 bases are TGTGCCAGCAGTGAAGCGCAAAGGGAGACCCAGTACTTC.

V is TRBV6-2 or TRBV6-3 and J is TRBJ1-5; D possibly corresponds to TRBD1 (5 bases). The CDR3 is 17 amino acids. Germline V gene lookup returns CDR1 MNHEY and CDR2 SVGEGT. Deletions cut 6 bases from V and 4 bases from J, with 22 bases between. The chain's CDR3 is CASSLVWGERVNQPQHF. CDR3 DNA sequence: TGTGCCAGCAGCCTCGTTTGGGGGGAGAGGGTTAATCAGCCCCAGCATTTT.

This clonotype was seen more than once but under ten times. The DNA for the CDR3 is TGTGCCAGCACCCGACAGAACTATGGCTACACCTTC. Translated, it gives CASTRQNYGYTF. The rearrangement joins TRBV3-1 to TRBJ1-2, with a weak D call TRBD1 (5 bases). Germline loops: CDR1 LGHDT, CDR2 YNNKEL (reference sequence). The germline V and J ends were trimmed by 7 bases and 2 bases, with 8 bases remaining between them. The CDR3 spans 12 residues.

This rearrangement joins TRBV12-3 or TRBV12-4 to TRBJ1-1; 8 nucleotides align to TRBD1. J lost 5 bases, V lost 3 bases, and 11 bases had no gene match. The CDR3 extends over 16 amino acids. The CDR3 coding sequence is TGTGCCAGCAGTTTGAATTTCTACAGGGGGGGAACTGAAGCTTTCTTT. Amino acid sequence: CASSLNFYRGGTEAFF.

This clonotype was seen only a few times. This sequence joins TRBV7-8 and TRBJ1-6, with 9 nucleotides matching TRBD1. Germline-derived CDR1 and CDR2 are SGHVS and FQNEAQ. The V gene end was trimmed by 5 bases and the J gene end by 10 bases; junction bases not matched to a gene: 6. This CDR3 has 14 amino acids. CDR3 in DNA: TGTGCCAGCAGCATTCGACAGGGGGGATCACCCCTCCACTTT. Protein: CASSIRQGGSPLHF.

V and J are TRBV4-3 and TRBJ2-2, with D perhaps TRBD1 (6 bases). The germline V gene has CDR1 LGHNA and CDR2 YSLEER. The CDR3 loop spans 18 amino acids. Trimming removed 4 bases at V and 8 bases at J, with 26 bases between. In nucleotides, the CDR3 is TGCGCCAGCAGCCGAGAACGGGTGGGGGCTGGCGTGAGGGGGGAGCTGTTTTTT. Amino acids: CASSRERVGAGVRGELFF.

J is TRBJ2-7 and V is TRBV20-1; the D call may be TRBD1 or TRBD2 (5 bases each). The germline gives CDR1 DFQATT, CDR2 SNEGSKA (reference sequence). This CDR3 is 14 amino acids long. Trimming stripped 0 bases from V and 6 bases from J, with 15 bases between. CDR3 bases: TGCAGTGCTAGAGATCTTCGGAGTGGGGGCGAGCAGTACTTC. Translated: CSARDLRSGGEQYF.

This clonotype showed up many times. The V gene is TRBV30, the J gene TRBJ2-1; 9 positions agree with TRBD2. The junction had 1 base not matched to a gene; V was cut back by 2 bases and J by 8 bases. Germline V gene lookup returns CDR1 GTSNPN and CDR2 SVGIG (reference sequence). This CDR3 has 12 amino acids. In DNA form, the CDR3 reads TGTGCCTGGAGTCGGACTAGCGATGAGCAGTTCTTC. Translating it yields CAWSRTSDEQFF.

The J gene is TRBJ1-4, the V gene TRBV5-1, with 7 bases aligning to TRBD1. This CDR3 is built from 17 residues. Trimming took 2 bases from V and 1 from J; bases not matched to a gene: 8. From germline, CDR1 is SGHRS and CDR2 YFSETQ. The CDR3 here is CASSLQGSYGTNEKLFF. CDR3 in DNA: TGCGCCAGCAGCTTACAGGGGTCATACGGAACTAATGAAAAACTGTTTTTT.

The genes are TRBV6-2 or TRBV6-3 and TRBJ1-2; D ambiguous. The CDR3 covers 13 residues. Trimming shortened V by 1 base and J by 4 bases, and 7 bases separated the two germline ends. The germline CDR1 and CDR2 sequences are MNHEY and SVGEGT. The CDR3 region is CASSYFPGYGYTF. The CDR3 DNA sequence: TGTGCCAGCAGTTACTTTCCGGGCTATGGCTACACCTTC.